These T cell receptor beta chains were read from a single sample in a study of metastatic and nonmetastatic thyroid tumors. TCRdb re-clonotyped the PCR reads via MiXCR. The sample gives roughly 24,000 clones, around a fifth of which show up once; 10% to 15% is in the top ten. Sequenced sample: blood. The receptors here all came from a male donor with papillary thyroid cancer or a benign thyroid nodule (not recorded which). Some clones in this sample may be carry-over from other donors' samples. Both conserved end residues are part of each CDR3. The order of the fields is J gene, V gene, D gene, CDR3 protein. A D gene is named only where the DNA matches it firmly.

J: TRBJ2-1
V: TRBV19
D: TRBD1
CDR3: CASSIQGVSYNEQFF

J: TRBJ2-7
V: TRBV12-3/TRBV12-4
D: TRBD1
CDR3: CASRQQGAYEQYF

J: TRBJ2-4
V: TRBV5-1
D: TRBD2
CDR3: CASSPGEGIQYF

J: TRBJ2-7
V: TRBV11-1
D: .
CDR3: CASSPTVGLDQYF

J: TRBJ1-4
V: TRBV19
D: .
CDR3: CAISGGIEKLFF

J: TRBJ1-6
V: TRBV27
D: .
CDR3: CASTSEVRVSPLHF

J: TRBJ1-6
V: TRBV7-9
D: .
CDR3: CASSLDTNSPLHF

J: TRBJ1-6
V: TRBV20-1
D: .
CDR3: CSARPHPNSPLHF

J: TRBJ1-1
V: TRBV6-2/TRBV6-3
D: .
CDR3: CASSWIPGGPMNTEAFF

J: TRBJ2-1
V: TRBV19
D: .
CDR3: CASKSYNEQFF

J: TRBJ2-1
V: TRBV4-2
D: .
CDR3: CASSQANNNEQFF

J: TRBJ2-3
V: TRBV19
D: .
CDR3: CASRPVQVADTQYF

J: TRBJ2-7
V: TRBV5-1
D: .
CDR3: CASSLGGTNAYEQYF

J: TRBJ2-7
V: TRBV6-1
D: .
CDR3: CANNRGNHEQYF

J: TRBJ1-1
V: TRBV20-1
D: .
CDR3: CSARIQGTEAFF

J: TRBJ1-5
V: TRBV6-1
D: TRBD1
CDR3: CASRDYTGESGQPQHF

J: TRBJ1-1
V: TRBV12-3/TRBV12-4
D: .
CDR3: CASSPMRGLNTEAFF

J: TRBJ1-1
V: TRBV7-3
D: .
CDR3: CASSLGTHSTEAFF

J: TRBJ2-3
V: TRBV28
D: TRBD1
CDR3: CASSPQGEITDTQYF

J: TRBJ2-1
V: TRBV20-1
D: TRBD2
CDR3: CSARDGLRLAGFSSYNEQFF